These 5 T cell receptor beta chains were all obtained from the same sample, sequenced in a study of cytotoxic CD8 clonotypes in ibrutinib-treated CLL. Assay: immunoSEQ multiplex PCR; the TCRdb copy retains only in-frame clones and omits some. Of roughly 200,000 clones in the sample, approximately 68% were seen once. Sequenced here: PBMCs, sampled after 24 months of ibrutinib treatment. These receptors came from a human donor with chronic lymphocytic leukemia.

The rearrangement uses TRBV2 and TRBJ1-3; D is ambiguous. The CDR3 contains 14 residues. Germline assignment: CDR1 SNHLY and CDR2 FYNNEI. V lost 8 bases to trimming and J lost 0 bases, with 11 bases between them. CDR3: CASRRLDSGNTIYF. CDR3 nucleotides: TGTGCCAGCCGACGCTTAGACTCTGGAAACACCATATATTTT.

V is TRBV19 and J is TRBJ1-2; TRBD1 aligns across 9 bases. Germline V CDR1 and CDR2: LNHDA, SQIVND (reference sequence). The CDR3 consists of 15 residues. Trimming cost V 5 bases and J 8 bases; bases outside gene matches: 12. CDR3 DNA sequence: TGTGCCAGTAGTTCGCGGGACAGGGCATCGCGGGGCTACACCTTC. Translated: CASSSRDRASRGYTF.

This clone was picked up a small number of times. The chain links TRBV19 to TRBJ1-5; tentative D call: TRBD1 (5 bases). Looked up from germline, CDR1 is LNHDA and CDR2 is SQIVND (reference sequence). V dropped 3 bases and J dropped 5 bases, with 14 bases sitting between them. CDR3 size: 15 residues. CDR3 residues: CASSIRAGGHQPQHF. The CDR3 DNA reads as TGTGCCAGTAGTATCCGGGCTGGGGGTCATCAGCCCCAGCATTTT.

The chain uses TRBV30 and TRBJ2-7, with no clear D. V was trimmed by 1 base and J by 5 bases, leaving 12 bases between them. CDR1 GTSNPN and CDR2 SVGIG come from the germline V gene (reference sequence). The CDR3 length is 13 residues. CDR3: CAWSDLSPHEQYF. CDR3 bases: TGTGCCTGGAGTGACCTCTCCCCCCACGAGCAGTACTTC. Based on the CDR3 plus reference TRBV30 and TRBJ2-7, the full variable domain is SQTIHQWPATLVQPVGSPLSLECTVEGTSNPNLYWYRQAAGRGLQLLFYSVGIGQISSEVPQNLSASRPQDRQFILSSKKLLLSDSGFYLCAWSDLSPHEQYFGPGTRLTVT.

V and J are TRBV13 and TRBJ2-7; D ambiguous. The CDR3 loop spans 12 amino acids. The V end was cut by 3 bases, the J end by 0 bases, with 3 bases between. Germline CDR1 and CDR2: PRHDT and FYEKMQ (reference sequence). The DNA of the CDR3 is TGTGCCAGCAGCTTTGACTCCTACGAGCAGTACTTC. This translates into CASSFDSYEQYF.